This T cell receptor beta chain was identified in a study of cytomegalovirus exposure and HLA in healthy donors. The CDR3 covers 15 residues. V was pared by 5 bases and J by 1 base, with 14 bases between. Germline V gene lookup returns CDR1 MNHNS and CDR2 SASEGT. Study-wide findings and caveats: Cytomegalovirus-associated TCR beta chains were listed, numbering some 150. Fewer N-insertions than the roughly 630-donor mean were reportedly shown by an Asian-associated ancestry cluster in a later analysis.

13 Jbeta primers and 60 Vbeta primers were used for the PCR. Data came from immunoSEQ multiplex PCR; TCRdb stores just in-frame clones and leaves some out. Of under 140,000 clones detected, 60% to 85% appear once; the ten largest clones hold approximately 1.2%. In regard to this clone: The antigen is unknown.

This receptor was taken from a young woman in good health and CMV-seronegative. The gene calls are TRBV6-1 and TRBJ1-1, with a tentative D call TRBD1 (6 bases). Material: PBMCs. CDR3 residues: CASSLDRTENTEAFF. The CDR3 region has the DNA TGTGCCAGCAGTTTGGACCGGACAGAGAACACTGAAGCTTTCTTT.